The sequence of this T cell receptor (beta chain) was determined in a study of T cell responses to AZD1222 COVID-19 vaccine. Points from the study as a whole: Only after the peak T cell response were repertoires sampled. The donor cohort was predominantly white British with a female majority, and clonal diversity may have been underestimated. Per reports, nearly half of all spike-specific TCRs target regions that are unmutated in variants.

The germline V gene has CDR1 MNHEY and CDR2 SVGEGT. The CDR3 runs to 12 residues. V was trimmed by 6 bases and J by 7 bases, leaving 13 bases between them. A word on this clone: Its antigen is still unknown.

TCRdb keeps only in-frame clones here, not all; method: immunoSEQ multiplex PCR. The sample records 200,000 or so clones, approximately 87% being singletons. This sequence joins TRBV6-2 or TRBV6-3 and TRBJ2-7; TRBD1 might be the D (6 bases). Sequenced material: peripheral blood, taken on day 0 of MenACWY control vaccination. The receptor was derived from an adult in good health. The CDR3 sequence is CASSQNRVEQYF. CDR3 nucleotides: TGTGCCAGCAGCCAAAACAGGGTTGAGCAGTACTTC.